This TCR beta chain appears in the sequencing data of a study of immune cell composition in non-small cell lung cancer (dated by TCRdb to the late 2010s). Notes on the research overall: To assign histologic subtype, which was mostly lung adenocarcinoma or squamous cell carcinoma, H&E was combined with p63, CK5, Napsin A and TTF-1 immunohistochemistry. A handful of tumour specimens that had TCR-beta data belonged to rare histological subtypes and were left out of the subtype comparisons. Using Adaptive Biotechnologies, the researchers ran TCR-beta sequencing on some 36 paired NSCLC tumour and non-adjacent lung specimens, along with some 24 tumour-only specimens. Supplementary cohort #1 consisted of around 9 lung adenocarcinoma cases with paired tumour/lung TCR-beta sequencing and with TIL populations generated to assess tumour reactivity. Study-wide findings and limitations: Tumour-associated clones >0.5% were found in nearly half of NSCLC cases, namely in approximately 36% of adenocarcinomas versus roughly 80% of squamous carcinomas. The reactivity cohort included only around ten cases, and whether tumour-reactive clones share sequences with the dominant in vivo tumour-associated clones was not shown. Compared with lung adenocarcinoma tumours, lung squamous cell carcinoma showed significantly higher Top 10 clone scores and productive clonality. In approximately nine adenocarcinoma cases, a strong correlation was found between maximal tumour-associated clone frequency and TIL tumour reactivity, whereas no such correlation was found between overall clonality and TIL tumour reactivity. No significant correlation was found between tumour TCR-beta clonality and smoking pack-years.

A two-step multiplex PCR was used to amplify TCR-beta CDR3 regions from genomic DNA, and Illumina-compatible adaptors were added in the second step. TCR-beta immunosequencing was performed on an Illumina platform as a commercial immunoSEQ service. On the authors' methods: Repertoires were summarised by productive clonality and by Top 10 Clones, defined as the percentage of T-cell templates derived from the ten most frequent sequences. Productive clonality had a range of 0 to 1, where 1 means a monoclonal population. Using log10 scatter plots, tumour-associated clones were identified as sequences that made up at least 0.1% of tumour T-cell templates yet were absent from the matched non-adjacent lung. Student's t-tests were used for two-group comparisons, ANOVA was used for stages, and linear regression was used for relationships, with analyses conducted in GraphPad Prism7 and R. The source is immuneACCESS, and TCRdb retained only in-frame sequences with V and J called. Part of the clones is not carried over; for the studies checked, unresolved V genes explain less than half of this, and the remainder is unexplained. D and trimming come from the DNA, and the V and J calls and clone size come from that table. Counted in this sample were over a thousand clones; roughly 75% of them appeared once. Jointly, the top ten make up 8.5% to 10% of the sample.

A word on this clone: Its antigen remains undetermined. It has no much larger one-base neighbor in the sample; base qualities were not kept.

Genomic DNA was extracted with the QIAamp DNA kit from frozen aliquots of unsorted single-cell suspensions. The tumour samples consisted of surgically resected non-small cell lung cancer tissue. Tissues arrived within 2 hours after resection and were immediately processed into single-cell suspensions. Tissue was broken up mechanically, digested enzymatically with DNase I, collagenase I and hyaluronidase for roughly 30 minutes at 37 degrees C, and then filtered and RBC-lysed. CDR1 SNHLY and CDR2 FYNNEI are derived from the germline V gene. V gives up 9 bases and J gives up 5 bases, and the segment between their germline ends measures 21 bases. Reading from cysteine to phenylalanine, the CDR3 counts 15 amino acids. CDR3 DNA is the only sequence kept; it has 45 bases, read in frame from the first base.

Recombination connected TRBV2 to TRBJ2-3; TRBD2 is a possible D gene, resting on 6 matching bases. This sequence originates from a human donor with non-small cell lung cancer. The material sequenced was lung tumor tissue. The nucleotide sequence is TGTGCCAGATCTGACGTTCGGCAGGGAGGAGATACGCAGTATTTT. Its protein reads: CARSDVRQGGDTQYF.